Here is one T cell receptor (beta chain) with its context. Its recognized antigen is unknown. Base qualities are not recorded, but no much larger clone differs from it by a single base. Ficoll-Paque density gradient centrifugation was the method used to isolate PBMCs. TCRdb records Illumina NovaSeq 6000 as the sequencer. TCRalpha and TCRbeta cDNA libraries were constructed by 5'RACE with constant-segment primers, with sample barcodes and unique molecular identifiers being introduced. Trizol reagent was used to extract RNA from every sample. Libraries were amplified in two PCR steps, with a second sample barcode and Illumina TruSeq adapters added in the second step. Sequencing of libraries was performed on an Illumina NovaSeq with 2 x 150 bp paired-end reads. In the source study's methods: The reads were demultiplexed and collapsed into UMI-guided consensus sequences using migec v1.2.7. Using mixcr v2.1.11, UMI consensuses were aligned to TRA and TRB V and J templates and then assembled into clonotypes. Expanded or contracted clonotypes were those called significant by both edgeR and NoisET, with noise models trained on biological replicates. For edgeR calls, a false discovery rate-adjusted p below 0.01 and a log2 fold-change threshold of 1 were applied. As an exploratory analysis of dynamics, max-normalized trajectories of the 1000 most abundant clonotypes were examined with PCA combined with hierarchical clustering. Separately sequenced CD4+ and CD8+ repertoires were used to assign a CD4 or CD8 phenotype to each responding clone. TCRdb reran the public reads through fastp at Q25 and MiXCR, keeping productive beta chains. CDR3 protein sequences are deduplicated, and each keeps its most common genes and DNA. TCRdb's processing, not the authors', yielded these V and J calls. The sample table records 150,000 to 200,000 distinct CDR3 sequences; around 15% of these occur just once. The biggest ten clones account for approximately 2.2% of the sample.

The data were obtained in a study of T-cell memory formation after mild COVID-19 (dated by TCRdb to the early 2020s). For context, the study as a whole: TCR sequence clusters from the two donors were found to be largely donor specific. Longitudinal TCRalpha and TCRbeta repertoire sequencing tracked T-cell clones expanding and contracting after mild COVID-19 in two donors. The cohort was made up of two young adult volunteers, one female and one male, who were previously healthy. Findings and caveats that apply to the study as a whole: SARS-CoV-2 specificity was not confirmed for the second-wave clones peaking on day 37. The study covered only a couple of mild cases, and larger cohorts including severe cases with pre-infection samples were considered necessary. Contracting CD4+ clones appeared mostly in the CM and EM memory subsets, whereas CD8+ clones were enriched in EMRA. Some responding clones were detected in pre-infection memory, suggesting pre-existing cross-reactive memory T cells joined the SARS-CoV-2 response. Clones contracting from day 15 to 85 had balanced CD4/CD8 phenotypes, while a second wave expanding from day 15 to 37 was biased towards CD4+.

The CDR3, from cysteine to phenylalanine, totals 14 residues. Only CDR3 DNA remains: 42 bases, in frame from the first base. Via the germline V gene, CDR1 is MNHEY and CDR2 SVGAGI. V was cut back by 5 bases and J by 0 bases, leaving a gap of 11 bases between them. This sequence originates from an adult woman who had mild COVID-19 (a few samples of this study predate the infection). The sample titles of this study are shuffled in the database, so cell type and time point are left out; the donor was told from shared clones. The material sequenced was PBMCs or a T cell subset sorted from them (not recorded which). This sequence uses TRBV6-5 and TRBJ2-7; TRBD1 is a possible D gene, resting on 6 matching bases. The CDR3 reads CASSRTASSYEQYF. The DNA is TGTGCCAGCAGTCGGACAGCCAGCTCCTACGAGCAGTACTTC.